This T cell receptor (beta chain) was obtained from a study of blood T cell repertoires in COVID-19. In the study overall: Specimens from acute and convalescent COVID-19 originated in the United States, Italy and Spain. The analysed material was cDNA or gDNA that came from T cells, B-cell-depleted T cells, or PBMCs.

Germline assignment: CDR1 MDHEN and CDR2 SYDVKM. This CDR3 spans 17 amino acids. With V trimmed by 7 bases and J by 2 bases, 10 bases remained unmatched. Using immunoSEQ multiplex PCR, the repertoire was profiled, and TCRdb retains in-frame clones only, with some absent. The data hold about 370,000 clones, with around 91% observed a single time. A single count supports this clone. The sample consisted of PBMCs or T cells enriched from blood (not recorded which). The TCR was taken from a man younger than 35 who had recovered from COVID-19. J is TRBJ2-6 and V is TRBV28, with 8 positions matching TRBD1. CDR3 DNA sequence: TGTGCCAGCACCTTAGGGGACAGGAGTCCTGGGGCCAACGTCCTGACTTTC. Its translation is CASTLGDRSPGANVLTF.